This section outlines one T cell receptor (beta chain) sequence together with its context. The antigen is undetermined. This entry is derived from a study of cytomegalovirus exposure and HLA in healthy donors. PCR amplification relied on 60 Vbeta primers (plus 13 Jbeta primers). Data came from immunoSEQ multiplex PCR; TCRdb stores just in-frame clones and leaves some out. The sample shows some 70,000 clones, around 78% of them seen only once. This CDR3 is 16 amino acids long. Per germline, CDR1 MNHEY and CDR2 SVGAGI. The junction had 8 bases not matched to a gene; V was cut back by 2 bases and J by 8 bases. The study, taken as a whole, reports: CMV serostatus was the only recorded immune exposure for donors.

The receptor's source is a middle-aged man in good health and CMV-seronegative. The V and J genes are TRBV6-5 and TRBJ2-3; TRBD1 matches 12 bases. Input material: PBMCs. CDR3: CASSYQVGTGGLTQYF. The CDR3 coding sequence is TGTGCCAGCAGTTACCAGGTCGGGACAGGGGGCCTTACGCAGTATTTT.